This T cell receptor beta chain appears in the sequencing data of a study of shared T cell receptors in the human thymus. CDR1 is SGHKS, CDR2 YYEKEE, per germline (reference sequence). The CDR3 is 15 amino acids. Trimming stripped 5 bases from V and 0 bases from J, with 15 bases between. Profiled with immunoSEQ multiplex PCR; TCRdb holds only in-frame clones, not every one. The sample records some 760,000 clones, roughly 85% being singletons. The sample was also reused in another study, on human thymus T cells. That paper notes: Corrective heart surgery yielded resections, and these provided the thymus tissue. Thymic as well as blood repertoires seemed to favor certain V and J genes unevenly.

This TCR came from a girl in the first two years of life with a congenital heart defect. The material sequenced was thymocytes. The V and J genes are TRBV5-5 and TRBJ2-7; perhaps TRBD1 as D (6 bases). CDR3 in DNA: TGTGCCAGCAGGTACAGGGACGAATTCTCCTACGAGCAGTACTTC. Translation: CASRYRDEFSYEQYF.